What follows is one T cell receptor beta chain and its context. The antigen is not known. The junction departs from germline at one end; a sequencing error may be responsible. The entry originates in a study of tumor-infiltrating lymphocytes in primary liver carcinoma. Overall study context: The patient group consisted of men and women aged 30 to 69 years.

Unsorted whole blood served as the source of blood RNA, and germline DNA was extracted as well. Starting material of 500 to 600 ng total RNA yielded TCR beta cDNA via a constant-region primer. ARM-PCR, slightly modified, supplied the TCR beta libraries through three nested multiplex PCR rounds. The first two PCR rounds used TRBV1-TRBV30 forward primers with a C-beta reverse primer, nine to eleven cycles each. One entry per CDR3 protein results from TCRdb running MiXCR on the multiplex PCR reads. The data contain more than 150,000 distinct CDR3 sequences, over 45% of them singletons. General study findings and limits: Owing to bulk unsorted samples, no comparison was made between CD4+ and CD8+ repertoires.

The CDR3 sequence is 15 residues long. Germline V CDR1 and CDR2: MNHNS, SASEGT. The material sequenced was peripheral blood. The clonotype originates from a man between 40 and 49 years old with primary liver carcinoma and hepatitis B virus infection. The chain recombines TRBV6-1 with TRBJ2-3, with TRBD2 matching 9 bases. The CDR3 here is CTSSEVAGGTDTQYF. CDR3 in DNA: TGTACCAGCAGTGAAGTAGCGGGAGGCACAGATACGCAGTATTTT.